This TCR beta chain emerged from a study of beta chain features in type 1 diabetes. What was sequenced were expressed TCRB transcripts, since all of the isolated RNA had been reverse transcribed. Assay used: immunoSEQ multiplex PCR; TCRdb lists only in-frame clones, some missing. The table shows around 500,000 clones, with 11% occurring only once. From germline, CDR1 is MNHEY and CDR2 SMNVEV (reference sequence). The CDR3 has 15 amino acids. With V trimmed by 3 bases and J by 4 bases, 8 bases remained unmatched. This clone has more than one count but fewer than ten. Sample: naive CD4+ T cells from blood. The genes are TRBV27 and TRBJ2-7; TRBD1 agrees at 8 bases. The TCR sequence derives from a woman younger than 30 in good health. Written as DNA, the CDR3 is TGTGCCAGCAGTTTGAGGACAGGGAATATGTACGAGCAGTACGTC. Residues: CASSLRTGNMYEQYV.